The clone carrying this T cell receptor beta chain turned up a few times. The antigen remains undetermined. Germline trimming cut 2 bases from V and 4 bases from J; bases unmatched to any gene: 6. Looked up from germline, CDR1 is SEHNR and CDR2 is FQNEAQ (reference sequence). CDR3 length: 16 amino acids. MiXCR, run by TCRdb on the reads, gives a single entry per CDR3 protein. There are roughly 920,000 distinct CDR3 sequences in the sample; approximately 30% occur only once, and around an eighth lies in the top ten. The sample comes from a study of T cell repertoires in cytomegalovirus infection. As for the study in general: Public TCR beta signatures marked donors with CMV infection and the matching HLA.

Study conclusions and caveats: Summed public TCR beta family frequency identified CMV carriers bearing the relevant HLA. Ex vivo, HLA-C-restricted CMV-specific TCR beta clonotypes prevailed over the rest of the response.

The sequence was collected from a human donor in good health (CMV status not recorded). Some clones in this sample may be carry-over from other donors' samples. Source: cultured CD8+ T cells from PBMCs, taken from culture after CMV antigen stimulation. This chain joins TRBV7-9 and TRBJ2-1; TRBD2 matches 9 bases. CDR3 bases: TGTGCCAGCAGCTTAAAAGGGGCGGGGGGGTACAATGAGCAGTTCTTC. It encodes CASSLKGAGGYNEQFF.